Listed here are 31 T cell receptor beta chains from one sample, sequenced in a study of T cells after posttransplantation cyclophosphamide (TCRdb year 2016). Library generation was performed with the immunoSEQ multiplex PCR assay. Entries here come from immuneACCESS through TCRdb and include only in-frame sequences with V and J called. Some clones fail to appear in such tables; in the studies checked, an unresolved V gene covers under half of the shortfall, and the cause of the remainder is unknown. The table notes about 37,000 clones here, none of them singletons. Of the sample, approximately 6.3% falls within the top ten clones. Input material: PBMCs. Source of these receptors: a man aged 25 to 40 in good health and a related stem cell transplant donor.

This clone was recorded many times. The chain joins TRBV28 to TRBJ1-4; 7 nucleotides line up with TRBD1. The V gene's germline CDR1 is MDHEN and CDR2 SYDVKM. This CDR3 has 14 residues. V shed 6 bases and J 1 base; nucleotides not matched to a gene: 2. The CDR3 spells CASSPGGTNEKLFF. In nucleotides, the CDR3 is TGTGCCAGCAGCCCAGGGGGAACTAATGAAAAACTGTTTTTT. The complete variable domain, with remaining parts taken from reference TRBV28 and TRBJ1-4, reads DVKVTQSSRYLVKRTGEKVFLECVQDMDHENMFWYRQDPGLGLRLIYFSYDVKMKEKGDIPEGYSVSREKKERFSLILESASTNQTSMYLCASSPGGTNEKLFFGSGTQLSVL.

A few counts support this clone. The chain recombines TRBV6-5 with TRBJ2-3; 10 nucleotides agree with TRBD2. V was clipped by 6 bases and J by 6 bases; unmatched bases: 3. The CDR3 contains 13 residues. Germline V CDR1 and CDR2: MNHEY, SVGAGI. CDR3 sequence: CASSLAGDDTQYF. The DNA of the CDR3 is TGTGCCAGCAGCCTAGCGGGGGACGATACGCAGTATTTT.

This clone was seen many times. V and J are TRBV12-5 and TRBJ1-2; 7 bases are a match to TRBD1. The V gene's germline CDR1 is LGHNT and CDR2 FRNRAP. V dropped 0 bases and J dropped 3; count of bases not matched to a gene: 4. The CDR3 loop spans 15 amino acids. As DNA, the CDR3 is TGTGCTAGTGGTTTGGTAGGGGGCTCAGACTATGGCTACACCTTC. This gives the protein CASGLVGGSDYGYTF.

This clone was observed many times. This chain connects TRBV12-3 or TRBV12-4 to TRBJ2-1; D is unclear. V was shortened by 6 bases and J by 5 bases, with 14 bases between the two germline ends. The CDR3 has 14 amino acids. The CDR3 here is CASRGFGDNNEQFF. CDR3 DNA sequence: TGTGCCAGCAGGGGTTTTGGTGACAACAATGAGCAGTTCTTC.

At least ten counts were recorded for this clone. The V and J genes are TRBV9 and TRBJ2-3; no definite D call. Trimming left V 0 bases short and J 3 bases short, with 2 bases between. There are 12 residues in the CDR3. Germline V lookup: CDR1 SGDLS, CDR2 YYNGEE. Here the CDR3 reads CASSVVTDTQYF. For the CDR3, the DNA is TGTGCCAGCAGCGTAGTAACAGATACGCAGTATTTT.

This clone was counted at least ten times. The genes are TRBV6-2 or TRBV6-3 and TRBJ1-2; tentatively, D is TRBD1 (6 bases). Germline values: CDR1 MNHEY, CDR2 SVGEGT. Trimming removed 6 bases from V and 4 bases from J, with 12 bases in between. The CDR3 has 13 amino acids. The CDR3 bases are TGTGCCAGCAGGAAGACAGGCGGCTATGGCTACACCTTC. The encoded protein is CASRKTGGYGYTF.

At least ten counts were recorded for this clone. The chain couples TRBV6-2 or TRBV6-3 to TRBJ1-1; D remains unclear. V shed 5 bases and J shed 4 bases, with 14 bases lying between them. CDR1 and CDR2 (germline): MNHEY, SVGEGT. The CDR3 consists of 14 residues. This CDR3 reads CASSNPILRTEAFF. The CDR3 DNA is TGTGCCAGCAGTAATCCTATTCTCCGCACTGAAGCTTTCTTT.

In its sample, this clone was seen many times. The rearrangement joins TRBV6-1 to TRBJ2-1, with D possibly matching TRBD1 (6 bases). Trimming cost V 4 bases and J 0 bases, with 13 bases left between them. CDR1 MNHNS and CDR2 SASEGT come from the germline V gene. The CDR3 is made up of 16 amino acids. The CDR3, as DNA: TGTGCCAGCAGTGCCACAGGGTGGAGCTCCTACAATGAGCAGTTCTTC. It yields the protein CASSATGWSSYNEQFF.

The table lists this clone with a few counts. This rearrangement joins TRBV12-3 or TRBV12-4 to TRBJ2-3; 8 bases line up with TRBD2. V dropped 3 bases and J dropped 13; count of bases not matched to a gene: 6. This CDR3 comprises 12 residues. The CDR3: CASSFGGGWKYF. CDR3 in DNA: TGTGCCAGCAGTTTCGGCGGGGGGTGGAAGTATTTT.

This clone was found many times. In nucleotides, the CDR3 is TGTGCCAGCAGTGACGGGTACTACGAGCAGTACTTC. It encodes CASSDGYYEQYF. The rearrangement links TRBV6-1 to TRBJ2-7; D call uncertain. V lost 3 bases and J lost 3, with 6 bases in between. The CDR3 consists of 12 residues. Germline V gene lookup returns CDR1 MNHNS and CDR2 SASEGT.

This chain uses TRBV9 with TRBJ2-5; 8 bases map to TRBD1. The CDR3 length is 15 residues. Germline V CDR1 and CDR2: SGDLS, YYNGEE. J lost 5 bases, V lost 4 bases, and 10 bases had no gene match. For the CDR3, the DNA is TGTGCCAGCAGCCAGGGGGCAGGGGGGTTGGAGACCCAGTACTTC. Its protein is CASSQGAGGLETQYF. Variable domain in full (rest from reference TRBV9 and TRBJ2-5): DSGVTQTPKHLITATGQRVTLRCSPRSGDLSVYWYQQSLDQGLQFLIQYYNGEERAKGNILERFSAQQFPDLHSELNLSSLELGDSALYFCASSQGAGGLETQYFGPGTRLLVL.

This clone was counted ten times or more. This rearrangement joins TRBV12-3 or TRBV12-4 to TRBJ2-4; 10 bases align to TRBD2. There are 13 residues in the CDR3. Losses at the gene ends were 8 bases for V and 5 bases for J; bases not matched to a gene: 3. This chain's CDR3 is CASVLAGENIQYF. The CDR3 nucleotides read TGTGCCAGCGTCCTAGCGGGGGAAAACATTCAGTACTTC.

In its sample, this clone was seen many times. V gene TRBV7-6 combines with J gene TRBJ1-5; possibly TRBD1 for D (6 bases). Trimming left V 2 bases short and J 1 base short, with 15 bases between. The CDR3 runs to 17 residues. The V gene's germline CDR1 is SGHVS and CDR2 FNYEAQ. Here the CDR3 DNA reads TGTGCCAGCAGCTTAAAGGCGGGGGGGCTGAGCAATCAGCCCCAGCATTTT. It yields the protein CASSLKAGGLSNQPQHF.

This clone was found many times. In DNA form, the CDR3 reads TGTGCCAGCAGTCAGGGGGTATTGGACACCGGGGAGCTGTTTTTT. This encodes CASSQGVLDTGELFF. The rearrangement joins TRBV5-6 to TRBJ2-2, with 7 bases fitting TRBD1. Germline V CDR1 and CDR2: SGHDT, YYEEEE. CDR3 length: 15 residues. V dropped 5 bases and J dropped 3; count of bases not matched to a gene: 7. Full variable domain (missing parts from reference TRBV5-6 and TRBJ2-2): DAGVTQSPTHLIKTRGQQVTLRCSPKSGHDTVSWYQQALGQGPQFIFQYYEEEERQRGNFPDRFSGHQFPNYSSELNVNALLLGDSALYLCASSQGVLDTGELFFGEGSRLTVL.

This clone was observed at least ten times. The chain is built from TRBV5-6 and TRBJ1-5; 10 bases are a match to TRBD1. Per the germline V gene, CDR1 is SGHDT and CDR2 is YYEEEE. The CDR3 covers 16 residues. Losses at the gene ends were 1 base for V and 3 bases for J; bases not matched to a gene: 4. The CDR3, as DNA: TGTGCCAGCAGCTTGAGACAGGGGGCGTACAATCAGCCCCAGCATTTT. Translated, it gives CASSLRQGAYNQPQHF.

This clone was observed at least ten times. The chain couples TRBV4-2 to TRBJ1-6; 9 nucleotides align to TRBD1. J was trimmed by 1 base and V by 0 bases; bases with no gene match: 4. The germline V gene has CDR1 LGHNA and CDR2 YNFKEQ. This CDR3 spans 18 amino acids. The CDR3 protein is CASSQDTQGASYNSPLHF. DNA of the CDR3: TGTGCCAGCAGCCAAGATACACAGGGGGCATCCTATAATTCACCCCTCCACTTT.

The sample holds many counts of this clone. This chain links TRBV9 with TRBJ2-1, with D hard to call. Looked up from germline, CDR1 is SGDLS and CDR2 is YYNGEE. The CDR3 contains 13 residues. V lost 5 bases, J lost 0 bases, and 6 bases lay in between. CDR3 nucleotides: TGTGCCAGCAGTTCCTACTCCTACAATGAGCAGTTCTTC. Its translation: CASSSYSYNEQFF.

This clone was recorded at least ten times. The chain recombines TRBV5-4 with TRBJ2-1; the match to TRBD2 covers 12 bases. J lost 5 bases, V lost 4 bases, and 1 base had no gene match. Germline CDR1 SGHNT, CDR2 YYREEE (reference sequence). The CDR3 runs 14 residues. The chain's CDR3 is CASSRTSGDNEQFF. CDR3 in DNA: TGTGCCAGCAGCCGGACTAGCGGGGACAATGAGCAGTTCTTC.

At least ten counts were recorded for this clone. The chain joins TRBV5-6 to TRBJ2-4; TRBD1 matches at 7 bases. The CDR3 has 13 residues. The J segment lost 4 bases and the V segment lost 3 bases, leaving 1 base of the junction unmatched. CDR1 and CDR2 from the germline V gene are SGHDT and YYEEEE. The CDR3 bases are TGTGCCAGCAGCTGGGACAGAAAAAACATTCAGTACTTC. Translation gives CASSWDRKNIQYF. The full variable domain, completed using reference TRBV5-6 and TRBJ2-4, is DAGVTQSPTHLIKTRGQQVTLRCSPKSGHDTVSWYQQALGQGPQFIFQYYEEEERQRGNFPDRFSGHQFPNYSSELNVNALLLGDSALYLCASSWDRKNIQYFGAGTRLSVL.

This clone was seen at least ten times. Sequence at one end of the junction differs from germline and may be a read error. V is TRBV2 and J is TRBJ2-7; D gene ambiguous. From germline, CDR1 is SNHLY and CDR2 FYNNEI. The CDR3 is 12 residues long. CDR3 sequence (DNA): TGTGCCAGCAGTGAAAATGGAAGGGTTCCCAACTTC. Its protein product is CASSENGRVPNF.

This clone was seen many times. The chain recombines TRBV4-3 with TRBJ1-1, with a tentative D call TRBD1 (6 bases). The CDR3 has 15 amino acids. From germline, CDR1 is LGHNA and CDR2 YSLEER. With 4 bases removed from V and 1 base from J, the gap between germline ends came to 13 bases. Written as DNA, the CDR3 is TGCGCCAGCAGCCTACACAGGGCCTCGAACACTGAAGCTTTCTTT. This translates into CASSLHRASNTEAFF.

This chain uses TRBV18 with TRBJ2-3, with TRBD1 matching over 8 bases. With 3 bases clipped from V and 6 bases from J, the junction kept 11 bases outside the gene matches. Germline V gene lookup returns CDR1 KGHSH and CDR2 LQKENI. There are 16 residues in the CDR3. The CDR3 nucleotides read TGTGCCAGCTCACCTGGGACAGGCATTAGGGGGGATACGCAGTATTTT. Its translation: CASSPGTGIRGDTQYF.

This clone was seen many times. The CDR3: CASSQDGVQGKGYTF. CDR3 nucleotide sequence: TGCGCCAGCAGCCAAGATGGGGTCCAGGGGAAGGGCTACACCTTC. The V gene is TRBV4-3, the J gene TRBJ1-2, with TRBD1 as a possible D gene (6 bases). Germline V lookup: CDR1 LGHNA, CDR2 YSLEER. This CDR3 has 15 amino acids. V shed 0 bases and J shed 8 bases, with 16 bases lying between them.

The sample holds many counts of this clone. The gene calls are TRBV12-3 or TRBV12-4 and TRBJ1-6; 8 bases map to TRBD1. V was clipped by 4 bases and J by 6 bases; unmatched bases: 8. This CDR3 is built from 16 residues. In DNA, the CDR3 is TGTGCCAGCAGTTCTGAGACAGGGGTCTTTAATTCACCCCTCCACTTT. Translating gives CASSSETGVFNSPLHF.

This clone has at least ten counts. The chain is built from TRBV11-3 and TRBJ2-1; 8 bases are a match to TRBD1. The CDR3 contains 18 residues. J gave up 1 base and V 5 bases, and 13 bases lay outside the gene matches. Germline V gene sequence: CDR1 SGHNT, CDR2 YENEEA. CDR3 region: CASSQQWTGNNSYNEQFF. The CDR3, as DNA: TGTGCCAGCAGCCAGCAGTGGACAGGGAATAATTCCTACAATGAGCAGTTCTTC.

The CDR3 nucleotides read TGTGCCAGCAGTGGAGGACAGGGGGCTCGGGAGCTGTTTTTT. This encodes CASSGGQGARELFF. The J gene is TRBJ2-2, the V gene TRBV6-1, with TRBD1 matching over 11 bases. Germline values: CDR1 MNHNS, CDR2 SASEGT. There are 14 residues in the CDR3. V shed 4 bases, J shed 9 bases, and the junction held 4 bases outside the gene matches.

This clone was seen ten or more times. The chain is built from TRBV7-9 and TRBJ1-4, with a tentative D call TRBD1 (6 bases). The CDR3 runs to 14 residues. V dropped 4 bases and J dropped 7 bases, with 13 bases sitting between them. Germline V gene lookup returns CDR1 SEHNR and CDR2 FQNEAQ (reference sequence). The CDR3 loop is CASSSTGMIEKLFF. The CDR3 nucleotides read TGTGCCAGCAGCTCCACAGGGATGATTGAAAAACTGTTTTTT.

The genes are TRBV29-1 and TRBJ2-5, with 11 bases lining up with TRBD1. The V gene's germline CDR1 is SQVTM and CDR2 ANQGSEA. J gave up 1 base and V 7 bases, and 5 bases lay outside the gene matches. This CDR3 is built from 14 residues. CDR3: CSAGTGGSQETQYF. The CDR3 nucleotides are TGCAGCGCCGGGACAGGGGGTTCCCAAGAGACCCAGTACTTC. The full variable domain, its missing parts supplied by reference TRBV29-1 and TRBJ2-5, is SAVISQKPSRDICQRGTSLTIQCQVDSQVTMMFWYRQQPGQSLTLIATANQGSEATYESGFVIDKFPISRPNLTFSTLTVSNMSPEDSSIYLCSAGTGGSQETQYFGPGTRLLVL.

This clone was seen repeatedly, ten times or more. The chain links TRBV19 to TRBJ2-7; 8 bases align to TRBD1. J was trimmed by 5 bases and V by 6 bases; bases with no gene match: 6. This CDR3 is built from 13 residues. The germline CDR1 and CDR2 sequences are LNHDA and SQIVND (reference sequence). The CDR3 DNA reads TGTGCCAGTAGCCCACAGGGGGTGGACGAGCAGTACTTC. It yields the protein CASSPQGVDEQYF.

In its sample, this clone was seen a few times. The J gene is TRBJ2-3, the V gene TRBV2; a possible D gene is TRBD2 (5 bases). Trimming removed 3 bases from V and 2 bases from J, with 12 bases in between. Germline V lookup: CDR1 SNHLY, CDR2 FYNNEI. The length of the CDR3 is 15 residues. The CDR3 nucleotides are TGTGCCAGCAGTGAGGACTTCGAATTCACAGATACGCAGTATTTT. Residues: CASSEDFEFTDTQYF.

The chain employs TRBV24-1 and TRBJ1-1, with D perhaps matching TRBD1 (5 bases). Germline lookup yields CDR1 KGHDR and CDR2 SFDVKD. The length of the CDR3 is 15 residues. The ends were cut back, 4 bases at V and 7 bases at J, with 18 bases in the middle. Written as DNA, the CDR3 is TGTGCCACCAGTGAAACGTGGGCGGACGGGGGTGAAGCTTTCTTT. Residues: CATSETWADGGEAFF.